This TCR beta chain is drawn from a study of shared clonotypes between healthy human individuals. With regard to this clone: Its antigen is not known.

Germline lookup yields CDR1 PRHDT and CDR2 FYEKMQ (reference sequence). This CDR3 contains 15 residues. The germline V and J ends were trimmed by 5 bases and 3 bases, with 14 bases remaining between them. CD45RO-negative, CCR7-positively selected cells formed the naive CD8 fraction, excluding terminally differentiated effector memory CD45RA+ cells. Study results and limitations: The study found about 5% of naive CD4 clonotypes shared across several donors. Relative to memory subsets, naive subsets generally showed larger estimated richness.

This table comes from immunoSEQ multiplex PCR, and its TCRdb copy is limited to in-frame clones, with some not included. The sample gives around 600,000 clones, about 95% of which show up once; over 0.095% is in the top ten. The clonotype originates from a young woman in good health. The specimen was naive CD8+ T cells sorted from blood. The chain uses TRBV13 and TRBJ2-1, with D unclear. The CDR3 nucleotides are TGTGCCAGCAGCCGAGTGGGAACGGACTACAATGAGCAGTTCTTC. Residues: CASSRVGTDYNEQFF.